This entry lists 3 T cell receptor beta chains sequenced from one sample in a study of post-analysis software for immune sequencing data. Unique molecular identifiers tagged the TCR beta cDNA libraries. TCRdb passed the PCR reads through MiXCR, listing each CDR3 protein once. The sample has a few hundred thousand distinct CDR3 sequences; 35% to 45% are singletons. The antigens for these receptors are not known. Study outcomes and limitations: Four to six TRBV segments were more frequent in patients than controls; TRBV5-6, TRBV5-1 and TRBV20-1 belonged to this group.

The sequenced material came from blood. These receptors were obtained from a girl under 18 with multiple sclerosis.

This clonotype was observed many times. The V call is TRBV20-1, the J call TRBJ2-5, with 8 bases lining up with TRBD2. This CDR3 is 13 amino acids long. Germline CDR1 and CDR2: DFQATT and SNEGSKA (reference sequence). The V segment lost 6 bases and the J segment 0 bases; nucleotides outside the gene matches: 3. CDR3 residues: CSAERGYQETQYF. Here the CDR3 DNA reads TGCAGTGCGGAGCGGGGGTACCAAGAGACCCAGTACTTC.

The CDR3 DNA is TGTGCCAGCAGTTTTTCGGGCCCTACGCAGTATTTT. Its translation: CASSFSGPTQYF. This chain uses TRBV6-6 with TRBJ2-3; D remains unclear. Between the trimmed V and J ends, which lost 4 bases and 8 bases, there was a span of 10 bases. The CDR3 has 12 residues. Germline V lookup: CDR1 MNHNY, CDR2 SVGAGI (reference sequence).

In this sample, this clonotype turned up a few times. This chain's CDR3 is CASSFMGGVEETQYF. The CDR3 DNA follows: TGTGCCAGCAGCTTCATGGGCGGCGTCGAAGAGACCCAGTACTTC. V is TRBV5-6 and J is TRBJ2-5; no reliable D call. With 2 bases removed from V and 3 bases from J, the gap between germline ends came to 14 bases. Per the germline V gene, CDR1 is SGHDT and CDR2 is YYEEEE. CDR3 length: 15 residues.